These 7 T cell receptor beta chains originate from one sample sequenced in a study of neurological immune-mediated disorders. TCRdb used MiXCR to reprocess the 5' RACE reads, holding one entry per CDR3 protein. The sample has about 55,000 distinct CDR3 sequences, under 5% seen once; the top ten hold about 2%. The sample was CD4+ T cells from blood. These receptors were taken from a woman in her 40s with multiple sclerosis.

J is TRBJ2-1 and V is TRBV5-6; 9 bases match TRBD1. J lost 0 bases, V lost 3 bases, and 4 bases had no gene match. Per germline, CDR1 SGHDT and CDR2 YYEEEE. This CDR3 is 16 amino acids long. CDR3 sequence: CASSSIQGASYNEQFF. In DNA, the CDR3 is TGTGCCAGCAGCTCGATACAGGGGGCCTCCTACAATGAGCAGTTCTTC.

This clonotype was detected many times. V and J are TRBV12-3 or TRBV12-4 and TRBJ2-4, with D maybe TRBD2 (5 bases). The length of the CDR3 is 17 residues. Trimming removed 5 bases from V and 1 base from J, with 18 bases in between. The DNA for the CDR3 is TGTGCCAGCAGTATCGGGGAAACCCGTGCGGCCAAAAACATTCAGTACTTC. This codes for CASSIGETRAAKNIQYF.

At least ten counts were recorded for this clonotype. The V and J genes are TRBV5-1 and TRBJ1-6; 9 bases are shared with TRBD1. The CDR3 spans 14 residues. V gave up 4 bases and J gave up 9 bases; unmatched junction bases: 5. CDR1 is SGHRS and CDR2 is YFSETQ in the germline V gene. The CDR3 loop reads CASSPGQGASPLHF. The CDR3 DNA follows: TGCGCCAGCAGCCCGGGACAGGGTGCTTCACCCCTCCACTTT.

This clonotype was recorded at least ten times. V and J are TRBV7-9 and TRBJ2-3; TRBD2 is a possible D gene (7 bases). This CDR3 spans 13 amino acids. The V and J ends lost 5 bases and 5 bases respectively, with 11 bases between them. In germline, CDR1 is SEHNR, CDR2 FQNEAQ (reference sequence). The DNA of the CDR3 is TGTGCCAGCAGCGGGGGGGCTGGAGATACGCAGTATTTT. This sequence encodes CASSGGAGDTQYF. The full variable domain, with the rest looked up from reference TRBV7-9 and TRBJ2-3, is DTGVSQNPRHKITKRGQNVTFRCDPISEHNRLYWYRQTLGQGPEFLTYFQNEAQLEKSRLLSDRFSAERPKGSFSTLEIQRTEQGDSAMYLCASSGGAGDTQYFGPGTRLTVL.

Many counts were recorded for this clonotype. The chain carries TRBV29-1 and TRBJ1-3; tentatively, D is TRBD1 (6 bases). V was cut by 7 bases and J by 1 base, with 14 bases left in between. The CDR3 length is 14 residues. Germline V lookup: CDR1 SQVTM, CDR2 ANQGSEA. The CDR3: CSAADSNSGNTIYF. CDR3 nucleotides: TGCAGCGCAGCGGACAGCAATTCTGGAAACACCATATATTTT.

This clonotype showed up many times. The gene calls are TRBV12-3 or TRBV12-4 and TRBJ1-5, with TRBD1 as a possible D gene (6 bases). Trimming left V 5 bases short and J 2 bases short, with 10 bases between. There are 14 residues in the CDR3. The CDR3 nucleotides are TGTGCCAGCAGTCCCCGACAGGGCAATCAGCCCCAGCATTTT. As protein: CASSPRQGNQPQHF.

This clonotype was detected ten times or more. The chain couples TRBV9 to TRBJ2-3; D is possibly TRBD2 (7 bases). The CDR3 is made up of 17 amino acids. The germline V gene has CDR1 SGDLS and CDR2 YYNGEE. V was pared by 4 bases and J by 0 bases, with 18 bases between. The CDR3 DNA sequence: TGTGCCAGCAGCAAAACCGGGGGCGGGGGTAGCACAGATACGCAGTATTTT. It specifies CASSKTGGGGSTDTQYF.